These 16 T cell receptor beta chains were all obtained from the same sample, sequenced in a study of T cell responses to AZD1222 COVID-19 vaccine. TCRdb's table, derived via immunoSEQ multiplex PCR, lists solely in-frame clones and lacks some. The profile covers about 90,000 clones, with approximately 89% appearing a single time and roughly 5% taken by the ten largest. The specimen comprised peripheral blood, sampled 28 days after the second AZD1222 dose. The receptor source for this set is an adult who received the AZD1222 COVID-19 vaccine.

This chain links TRBV3-1 (or the pseudogene TRBV3-2) with TRBJ1-1, with D perhaps matching TRBD1 (5 bases). Deletions cut 3 bases from V and 4 bases from J, with 9 bases between. CDR1 and CDR2 from the germline V gene are LGHDT and YNNKEL (reference sequence). This CDR3 contains 13 residues. CDR3 DNA sequence: TGTGCCAGCAGCCAGACAGAGGGCACTGAAGCTTTCTTT. Translating gives CASSQTEGTEAFF.

The chain combines TRBV18 with TRBJ1-3; D is unresolved. CDR1 is KGHSH, CDR2 LQKENI, per germline. Trimming pared 2 bases from V and 1 base from J, leaving 6 bases between. CDR3 size: 14 residues. The CDR3 protein is CASSPDKSGNTIYF. The DNA of the CDR3 is TGTGCCAGCTCACCAGATAAATCTGGAAACACCATATATTTT.

This clone came up once. V is TRBV27 and J is TRBJ2-1; 11 bases are a match to TRBD2. V lost 4 bases, J lost 7 bases, and 15 bases stayed unmatched. The CDR3 contains 18 residues. From germline, CDR1 is MNHEY and CDR2 SMNVEV (reference sequence). CDR3 in DNA: TGTGCCAGCAGTTCGACTAGCGGGGTCCCCCGCCCTGGGAATGAGCAGTTCTTC. It encodes CASSSTSGVPRPGNEQFF.

The chain has TRBV7-3 and TRBJ2-1; 7 bases fit TRBD2. The CDR3 covers 14 residues. CDR1 SGHTA and CDR2 FQGTGA come from the germline V gene. J was trimmed by 9 bases and V by 3 bases; bases with no gene match: 8. The CDR3 spells CASSFGRTLGEQFF. The CDR3 DNA reads TGTGCCAGCAGCTTCGGGAGGACTTTGGGTGAGCAGTTCTTC.

The gene calls are TRBV11-2 and TRBJ1-1; 9 bases are shared with TRBD1. After removal of 4 bases from V and 5 bases from J, the junction contained 8 bases not matched to a gene. This CDR3 region has 15 residues. Germline V gene sequence: CDR1 SGHAT, CDR2 FQNNGV. CDR3 nucleotides: TGTGCCAGCAGCTCCACAAGACAGGGGGGTACTGAAGCTTTCTTT. This translates into CASSSTRQGGTEAFF.

The chain joins TRBV11-3 to TRBJ2-3; no clear D. Between the trimmed V and J ends, which lost 2 bases and 4 bases, there was a span of 4 bases. The CDR3 contains 12 residues. Germline V gene sequence: CDR1 SGHNT, CDR2 YENEEA. The CDR3 bases are TGTGCCAGCAGCTTATCACCAGATACGCAGTATTTT. Translating gives CASSLSPDTQYF.

The chain has TRBV5-1 and TRBJ1-1; D unclear. With 0 bases removed from V and 2 bases from J, the gap between germline ends came to 8 bases. The CDR3 sequence is 14 residues long. Per germline, CDR1 SGHRS and CDR2 YFSETQ. CDR3 sequence reads: CASSLVAVNTEAFF. CDR3 DNA sequence: TGCGCCAGCAGCTTGGTAGCCGTAAACACTGAAGCTTTCTTT.

The rearrangement uses TRBV20-1 and TRBJ1-1; D call uncertain. Per the germline V gene, CDR1 is DFQATT and CDR2 is SNEGSKA (reference sequence). This CDR3 has 11 amino acids. The V end lost 3 bases, the J end lost 7 bases, and 9 bases lay between the germline ends. This CDR3 reads CSARLRFEAFF. The CDR3 nucleotides are TGCAGTGCTAGGCTTCGTTTTGAAGCTTTCTTT.

CDR3 in DNA: TGTGCCAGCAGCTTAAACGGAGCTGATGGCTACACCTTC. This gives the protein CASSLNGADGYTF. This chain connects TRBV7-3 to TRBJ1-2; D is ambiguous. Germline V lookup: CDR1 SGHTA, CDR2 FQGTGA. CDR3 length: 13 residues. V dropped 1 base and J dropped 6 bases, with 9 bases sitting between them.

This chain joins TRBV2 and TRBJ1-4; TRBD1 might be the D (6 bases). This CDR3 comprises 13 residues. Trimming took off 10 bases at V and 3 bases at J, with 12 bases between the two ends. Germline CDR1 SNHLY, CDR2 FYNNEI. The CDR3 loop is CATYRDANEKLFF. Here the CDR3 DNA reads TGTGCCACCTACAGGGATGCTAATGAAAAACTGTTTTTT.

This clone has just one count. DNA for the CDR3: TGTGCCTGGAGTGAGGAGGGGATGGACACCATATATTTT. Amino acid sequence: CAWSEEGMDTIYF. The gene calls are TRBV30 and TRBJ1-3; possible D gene TRBD1, 5 bases. The CDR3 consists of 13 residues. The V end lost 1 base, the J end lost 8 bases, and 12 bases lay between the germline ends. CDR1 and CDR2 (germline): GTSNPN, SVGIG (reference sequence).

The chain combines TRBV7-8 with TRBJ1-4, with D uncertain. The CDR3 consists of 14 residues. With 2 bases removed from V and 6 bases from J, the gap between germline ends came to 10 bases. In germline, CDR1 is SGHVS, CDR2 FQNEAQ. The CDR3 reads CASSLIRTDEKLFF. The CDR3 nucleotides are TGTGCCAGCAGCTTAATTCGAACAGATGAAAAACTGTTTTTT. Together with reference TRBV7-8 and TRBJ1-4, the CDR3 gives the full variable domain: GAGVSQSPRYKVAKRGQDVALRCDPISGHVSLFWYQQALGQGPEFLTYFQNEAQLDKSGLPSDRFFAERPEGSVSTLKIQRTQQEDSAVYLCASSLIRTDEKLFFGSGTQLSVL.

V and J are TRBV2 and TRBJ1-3, with D possibly being TRBD1 (6 bases). The germline gives CDR1 SNHLY, CDR2 FYNNEI. The CDR3 contains 14 residues. The V end lost 0 bases, the J end lost 6 bases, and 9 bases lay between the germline ends. Written as DNA, the CDR3 is TGTGCCAGCAGTGAAGCGGGACACGTAAACACCATATATTTT. Translated: CASSEAGHVNTIYF.

The V and J genes are TRBV5-8 and TRBJ2-5; TRBD1 aligns across 9 bases. The CDR3 runs 13 residues. The germline V gene encodes CDR1 SGHTS and CDR2 YDEGEE. V was clipped by 4 bases and J by 10 bases; unmatched bases: 8. This CDR3 is CASSPDRGRIQYF. CDR3 sequence (DNA): TGTGCCAGCAGCCCGGACAGGGGAAGGATCCAGTACTTC. Together with reference TRBV5-8 and TRBJ2-5, the CDR3 gives the full variable domain: EAGVTQSPTHLIKTRGQQATLRCSPISGHTSVYWYQQALGLGLQFLLWYDEGEERNRGNFPPRFSGRQFPNYSSELNVNALELEDSALYLCASSPDRGRIQYFGPGTRLLVL.

This chain uses TRBV19 with TRBJ1-2; possible D gene TRBD1, 6 bases. The CDR3 is 15 amino acids. V shed 7 bases and J shed 4 bases, with 19 bases lying between them. Germline lookup yields CDR1 LNHDA and CDR2 SQIVND (reference sequence). DNA for the CDR3: TGTGCCAGTACCACTCATTTAGGACAGTCCTATGGCTACACCTTC. Encoded protein: CASTTHLGQSYGYTF.

The chain has TRBV5-1 and TRBJ1-1; D is unresolved. The CDR3 runs 12 residues. Germline CDR1 SGHRS, CDR2 YFSETQ. The V end was cut by 3 bases, the J end by 5 bases, with 8 bases between. The DNA of the CDR3 is TGCGCCAGCAGCTACCACGGAACTGAAGCTTTCTTT. It translates to CASSYHGTEAFF.